The TCR beta chain described here comes from a study of blood T cell repertoires in COVID-19. At the level of the study: Samples taken during acute and convalescent COVID-19 were collected in the United States, Italy and Spain. T cells, B-cell-depleted T cells, or PBMCs supplied cDNA or gDNA.

As handled by the study authors: Estimation of nucleated cell counts relied on the amplification of reference gene primers. Only in-frame clones appear in the TCRdb table, and some are missing; sequencing was by immunoSEQ multiplex PCR. V and J calls and clone size are those listed in that table; D and trimming were worked out from the DNA. This sample has about 180,000 clones, with 88% found just once. Clinical histories supplied by participants themselves formed the basis of cohort assignment. The V and J ends lost 2 bases and 6 bases respectively, with 14 bases between them. Germline CDR1 reads SGHAT; CDR2 reads FQDESV (reference sequence). The CDR3 has 15 amino acids.

This TCR derives from a woman between 18 and 29 years old who had recovered from COVID-19. Source material: PBMCs or T cells enriched from blood (not recorded which). The rearrangement joins TRBV11-1 to TRBJ2-1; the D gene is possibly TRBD2 (5 bases). CDR3 nucleotides: TGTGCCAGCAGCTTAACCGGGAATCGAATCAATGAGCAGTTCTTC. This codes for CASSLTGNRINEQFF.